The sequence of this TCR beta chain was determined in a study of tumor and adjacent non-tumor tissue in lung cancer. As to this clonotype: Compared with germline, one end of the junction differs, possibly owing to a read error.

The CDR3 runs to 15 residues. Germline CDR1 reads MGHRA; CDR2 reads YSYEKL. No cell sorting was done before RNA was extracted from the tissue. Newly diagnosed lung cancer patients had thoracic surgery in China, August–November 2014, without prior chemotherapy. The library came from three nested PCR rounds adapted from ARM-PCR protocols. TCRdb re-called the multiplex PCR reads with MiXCR, one entry per CDR3 protein. This table has fewer than 120,000 distinct CDR3 sequences, 84% appearing once. This receptor was identified in a man in his 70s with non-small cell lung cancer. This chain links TRBV4-1 with TRBJ2-2; a weak D match, TRBD1 (8 bases). Sequenced sample: lung tumor tissue. The DNA of the CDR3 is TGCGCCAGTAGCCAGTGGACAGGGCGCAGCGGGGAGCTGTCTTTT. Translated: CASSQWTGRSGELSF.